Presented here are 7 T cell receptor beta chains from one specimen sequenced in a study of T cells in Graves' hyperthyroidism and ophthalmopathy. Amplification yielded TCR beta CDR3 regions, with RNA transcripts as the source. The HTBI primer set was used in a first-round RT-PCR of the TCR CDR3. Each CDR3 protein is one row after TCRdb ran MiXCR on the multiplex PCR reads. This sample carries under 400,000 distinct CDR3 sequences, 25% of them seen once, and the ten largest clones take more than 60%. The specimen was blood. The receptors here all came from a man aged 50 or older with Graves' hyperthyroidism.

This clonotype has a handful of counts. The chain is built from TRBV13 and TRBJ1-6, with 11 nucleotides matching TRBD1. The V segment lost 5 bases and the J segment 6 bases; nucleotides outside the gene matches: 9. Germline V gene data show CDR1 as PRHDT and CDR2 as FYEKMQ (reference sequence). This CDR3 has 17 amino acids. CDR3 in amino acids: CASSPVGGTGGNSPLHF. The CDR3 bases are TGTGCCAGCAGCCCCGTTGGCGGGACAGGGGGTAATTCACCCCTCCACTTT.

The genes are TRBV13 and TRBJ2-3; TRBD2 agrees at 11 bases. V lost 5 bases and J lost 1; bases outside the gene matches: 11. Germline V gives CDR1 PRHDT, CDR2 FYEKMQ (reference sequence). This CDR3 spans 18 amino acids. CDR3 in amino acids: CASSLRASGRRGTDTQYF. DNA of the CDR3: TGTGCCAGCAGCCTTCGGGCTAGCGGGAGGAGGGGCACAGATACGCAGTATTTT. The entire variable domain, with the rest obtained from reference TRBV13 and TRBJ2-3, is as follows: AAGVIQSPRHLIKEKRETATLKCYPIPRHDTVYWYQQGPGQDPQFLISFYEKMQSDKGSIPDRFSAQQFSDYHSELNMSSLELGDSALYFCASSLRASGRRGTDTQYFGPGTRLTVL.

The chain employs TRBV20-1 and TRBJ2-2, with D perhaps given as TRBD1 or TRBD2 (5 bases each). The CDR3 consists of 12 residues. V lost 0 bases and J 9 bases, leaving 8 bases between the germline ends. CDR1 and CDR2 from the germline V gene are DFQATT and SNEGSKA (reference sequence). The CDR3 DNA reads TGCAGTGCTAGAGATGGGGGTCGGGAGCTGTTTTTT. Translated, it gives CSARDGGRELFF.

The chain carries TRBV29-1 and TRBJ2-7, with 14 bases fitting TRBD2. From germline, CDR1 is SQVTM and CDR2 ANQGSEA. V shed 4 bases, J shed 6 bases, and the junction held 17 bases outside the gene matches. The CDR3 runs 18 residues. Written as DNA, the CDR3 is TGCAGCGTTGGGAAGGGATTATACGCCGGGACTAGCGGGAGCGAGCAGTACTTC. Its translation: CSVGKGLYAGTSGSEQYF.

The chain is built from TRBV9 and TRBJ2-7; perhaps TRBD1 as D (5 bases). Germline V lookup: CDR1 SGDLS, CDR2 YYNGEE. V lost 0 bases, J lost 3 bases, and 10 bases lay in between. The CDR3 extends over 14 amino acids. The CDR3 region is CASSVDQGIYEQYF. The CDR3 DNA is TGTGCCAGCAGCGTAGACCAGGGAATCTACGAGCAGTACTTC.

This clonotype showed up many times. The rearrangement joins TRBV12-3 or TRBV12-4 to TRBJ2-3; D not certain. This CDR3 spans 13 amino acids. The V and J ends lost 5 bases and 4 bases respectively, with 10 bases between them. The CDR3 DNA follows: TGTGCCAGCAGTCCCCGCCAGGCAGATACGCAGTATTTT. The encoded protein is CASSPRQADTQYF.

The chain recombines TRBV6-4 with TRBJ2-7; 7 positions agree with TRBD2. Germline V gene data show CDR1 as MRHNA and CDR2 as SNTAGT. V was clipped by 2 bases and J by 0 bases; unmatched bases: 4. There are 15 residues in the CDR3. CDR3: CASSDERGNSYEQYF. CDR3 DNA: TGTGCCAGCAGTGACGAGCGGGGAAACTCCTACGAGCAGTACTTC.